This record looks at one T cell receptor (beta chain) sequence and its context. The data derive from a study of siplizumab effects on memory and regulatory T cells. The CDR3 is 14 amino acids. Per the germline V gene, CDR1 is SGHDT and CDR2 is YYEEEE. V lost 0 bases to trimming and J lost 3 bases, with 10 bases between them. Using immunoSEQ multiplex PCR, the repertoire was profiled, and TCRdb retains in-frame clones only, with some absent. The sample consists of over 85,000 clones, more than 85% of them appearing once. V and J are TRBV5-6 and TRBJ2-7; tentatively, D is TRBD2 (6 bases). This TCR was recovered from a human donor in good health. The sequenced sample was CD8+ T cells sorted from blood. The CDR3 DNA reads as TGTGCCAGCAGCTTGGCCGGGGGTTTCTACGAGCAGTACTTC. This encodes CASSLAGGFYEQYF.